Given below is one TCR beta chain in context. The CDR3 is 14 amino acids. In germline, CDR1 is SGHAT, CDR2 FQNNGV. V gave up 4 bases and J gave up 0 bases, with 4 bases separating them. Some clones are missing from TCRdb's copy, which holds only in-frame ones; the method was immunoSEQ multiplex PCR. The table includes a few hundred thousand clones, approximately 65% detected once. This sample was included in a study of shared clonotypes between healthy human individuals. The sample consisted of memory CD4+ T cells sorted from blood. Specified subset: CD45RA-negative fraction. This chain uses TRBV11-2 with TRBJ2-6; D remains unclear. The sequence was obtained from a man aged 30 to 39 in good health. The CDR3 DNA follows: TGTGCCAGCAGCTGGACCTCTGGGGCCAACGTCCTGACTTTC. Amino acid sequence: CASSWTSGANVLTF.